Reported below is one T cell receptor (beta chain). The antigen is not known. The trim removed 0 bases at V and 4 bases at J, leaving 2 bases unmatched. Germline V gene lookup returns CDR1 MGHRA and CDR2 YSYEKL. The CDR3 runs 15 residues. Both 60 Vbeta primers and 13 Jbeta primers went into the PCR. This table comes from immunoSEQ multiplex PCR, and its TCRdb copy is limited to in-frame clones, with some not included. The table lists about 130,000 clones, 75% to 80% of them singletons, with roughly 4% in the top ten. This sample was included in a study of cytomegalovirus exposure and HLA in healthy donors. Points from the study as a whole: The CMV antigen specificity of three CMV-associated chains was confirmed through in vitro analysis.

This sequence was found in a man aged 40-50 years in good health and CMV-seronegative. The material sequenced was PBMCs. The gene calls are TRBV4-1 and TRBJ1-4, with 7 bases identical to TRBD1. CDR3 DNA sequence: TGCGCCAGCAGCCAAGACGGGACAGATAATGAAAAACTGTTTTTT. As protein: CASSQDGTDNEKLFF.